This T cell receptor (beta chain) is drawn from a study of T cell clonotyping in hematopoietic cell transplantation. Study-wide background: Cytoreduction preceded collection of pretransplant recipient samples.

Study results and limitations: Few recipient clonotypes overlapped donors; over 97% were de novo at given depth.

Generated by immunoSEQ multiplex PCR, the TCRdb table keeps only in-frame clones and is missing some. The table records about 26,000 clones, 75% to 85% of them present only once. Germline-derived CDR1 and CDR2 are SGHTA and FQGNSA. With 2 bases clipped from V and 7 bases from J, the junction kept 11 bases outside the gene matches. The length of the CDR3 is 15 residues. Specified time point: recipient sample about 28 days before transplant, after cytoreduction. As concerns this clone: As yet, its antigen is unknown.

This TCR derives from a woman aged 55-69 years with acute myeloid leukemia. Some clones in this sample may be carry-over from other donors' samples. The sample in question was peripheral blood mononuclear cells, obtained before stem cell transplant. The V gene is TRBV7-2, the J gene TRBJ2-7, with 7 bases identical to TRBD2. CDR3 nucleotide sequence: TGTGCCAGCAGCTTAAGGCGGGAGCGGTCGAGGGAGCAGTACTTC. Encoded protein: CASSLRRERSREQYF.